The entry that follows covers one T cell receptor beta chain sequence. What it binds is unknown. The entry originates in a study of a mutant IDH1 vaccine in newly diagnosed glioma. The J segment lost 0 bases and the V segment lost 4 bases, leaving 6 bases of the junction unmatched. The CDR3 is 17 residues long. The germline CDR1 and CDR2 sequences are WNHNN and SYGVQD (reference sequence). TCRdb keeps only in-frame clones here, not all; method: immunoSEQ multiplex PCR. This sample yields over 80,000 clones, of which about 81% are seen a single time; under 6.5% belongs to the top ten. As for time point: week 47, end of study. In every dose of vaccine, 300 ug of mutant IDH1 20-mer peptide was given alongside topical imiquimod.

This chain connects TRBV10-1 to TRBJ2-1; 10 positions match TRBD2. The sequence was collected from a man aged 35 to 55 with glioma. The sample was PBMCs, taken from a glioma patient whose treatment included an IDH1 peptide vaccine. CDR3 protein: CASSVLAGVSSYNEQFF. The CDR3 DNA follows: TGCGCCAGCAGTGTTCTAGCGGGGGTAAGCTCCTACAATGAGCAGTTCTTC.